The 22 T cell receptor beta chains below come from one sample, sequenced in a study of OX40 agonist ivuxolimab in advanced cancers. The protocol was immunoSEQ multiplex PCR, while the TCRdb copy is restricted to in-frame clones and leaves out a portion. The table lists around 67,000 clones, roughly nine tenths of them singletons. The sequenced sample was CD4+ or CD8+ T cells sorted from blood, obtained in a trial of the OX40 agonist ivuxolimab. These receptors all stem from an adult with an advanced solid tumor such as melanoma, head and neck, liver or kidney cancer.

The gene calls are TRBV7-9 and TRBJ2-5, with 7 nucleotides matching TRBD1. Germline lookup yields CDR1 SEHNR and CDR2 FQNEAQ (reference sequence). The CDR3 totals 15 residues. V lost 1 base and J lost 5; bases outside the gene matches: 7. This CDR3 reads CASSLVRGLGETQYF. The CDR3 DNA reads as TGTGCCAGCAGCTTAGTAAGGGGGCTCGGGGAGACCCAGTACTTC.

The V gene is TRBV28, the J gene TRBJ1-6, with D uncertain. The CDR3 has 14 amino acids. Trimming pared 7 bases from V and 9 bases from J, leaving 16 bases between. Germline V CDR1 and CDR2: MDHEN, SYDVKM. CDR3 sequence (DNA): TGTGCCAGCACTTCGCCGGGGAGCAGTTCACCCCTCCACTTT. This translates into CASTSPGSSSPLHF.

This clone turned up a few times. V usage is TRBV10-3 and J usage is TRBJ2-1, with D hard to call. Looked up from germline, CDR1 is ENHRY and CDR2 is SYGVKD. V dropped 7 bases and J dropped 3 bases, with 7 bases sitting between them. CDR3 length: 12 amino acids. Here the CDR3 reads CAIKGRYNEQFF. The CDR3 bases are TGTGCCATCAAAGGACGCTACAATGAGCAGTTCTTC.

This chain links TRBV25-1 with TRBJ2-7; TRBD1 agrees at 7 bases. Germline assignment: CDR1 MGHDK and CDR2 SYGVNS. V lost 3 bases to trimming and J lost 0 bases; unmatched junction nucleotides: 11. The length of the CDR3 is 17 residues. CDR3 sequence (DNA): TGTGCCAGCAGTGATTCGGGACAGTGGGCTAGCTCCTACGAGCAGTACTTC. It encodes CASSDSGQWASSYEQYF.

The CDR3 sequence: CAWRGYTDTQYF. In DNA form, the CDR3 reads TGTGCCTGGAGGGGATACACAGATACGCAGTATTTT. The rearrangement uses TRBV30 and TRBJ2-3; D not resolved. The CDR3 has 12 residues. CDR1 GTSNPN and CDR2 SVGIG come from the germline V gene (reference sequence). The V gene lost 3 bases and the J gene lost 2 bases, with 6 bases spanning the gap.

The chain is built from TRBV6-4 and TRBJ2-1; 7 bases fit TRBD2. V lost 5 bases, J lost 5 bases, and 3 bases stayed unmatched. The CDR3 has 13 residues. Germline CDR1 and CDR2: MRHNA and SNTAGT. The CDR3 reads CASSWAGDNEQFF. DNA for the CDR3: TGTGCCAGCAGTTGGGCGGGGGACAATGAGCAGTTCTTC.

This chain uses TRBV5-1 with TRBJ2-7; 8 nucleotides align to TRBD2. V lost 2 bases and J lost 0; bases outside the gene matches: 13. Germline lookup yields CDR1 SGHRS and CDR2 YFSETQ. The CDR3 is 18 residues long. CDR3 nucleotide sequence: TGCGCCAGCAGCTTTCAAGGTTTGGCGGGAGGCCTCTCCTACGAGCAGTACTTC. This translates into CASSFQGLAGGLSYEQYF.

The chain combines TRBV19 with TRBJ1-1; D is perhaps TRBD1 (6 bases). The CDR3 runs 14 residues. Germline V gene sequence: CDR1 LNHDA, CDR2 SQIVND (reference sequence). Trimming removed 7 bases from V and 1 base from J, with 13 bases in between. CDR3 sequence: CASNFGQPNTEAFF. CDR3 DNA: TGTGCCAGTAATTTTGGACAGCCGAACACTGAAGCTTTCTTT.

The gene calls are TRBV9 and TRBJ1-5; D perhaps matches TRBD1 (6 bases). The V gene lost 4 bases and the J gene lost 8 bases, with 19 bases spanning the gap. The CDR3 is 15 amino acids. In germline, CDR1 is SGDLS, CDR2 YYNGEE. The CDR3 bases are TGTGCCAGCAGCACTCCCGAGGGGGGAAACAAGCCCCAGCATTTT. It is translated as CASSTPEGGNKPQHF.

The chain uses TRBV23-1 and TRBJ1-1; D is ambiguous. TRBV23-1 is given ORF status, its function remaining uncertain. CDR3 length: 14 amino acids. Trimming removed 2 bases at V and 4 bases at J, with 11 bases between. CDR3 bases: TGCGCCAGCAGTCAAATAGTACGGCTCACTGAAGCTTTCTTT. This translates into CASSQIVRLTEAFF.

The V gene is TRBV11-3, the J gene TRBJ2-3; perhaps TRBD2 as D (5 bases). The CDR3 runs 14 residues. Germline CDR1 SGHNT, CDR2 YENEEA. The germline V and J ends were trimmed by 3 bases and 0 bases, with 7 bases remaining between them. Here the CDR3 DNA reads TGTGCCAGCAGCTTTGGCGGGAGCACAGATACGCAGTATTTT. Protein sequence: CASSFGGSTDTQYF.

This chain's CDR3 is CASSPAGIQNIQYF. The DNA for the CDR3 is TGTGCCAGCAGCCCAGCGGGGATACAAAACATTCAGTACTTC. The genes are TRBV11-3 and TRBJ2-4; 7 nucleotides match TRBD2. CDR3 length equals 14 residues. The V and J ends lost 5 bases and 5 bases, in that order; junction bases with no gene match: 6. Germline assignment: CDR1 SGHNT and CDR2 YENEEA.

The chain joins TRBV28 to TRBJ2-7; no firm D call. V lost 7 bases, J lost 3 bases, and 13 bases lay in between. There are 13 residues in the CDR3. CDR1 is MDHEN, CDR2 SYDVKM, per germline. CDR3 in amino acids: CASTSGPSYEQYF. DNA of the CDR3: TGTGCCAGCACTTCAGGACCGAGCTACGAGCAGTACTTC.

This chain joins TRBV5-1 and TRBJ1-1; D not resolved. Germline V lookup: CDR1 SGHRS, CDR2 YFSETQ. The CDR3 runs 12 residues. V lost 3 bases, J lost 8 bases, and 11 bases lay in between. CDR3 nucleotide sequence: TGCGCCAGCAGCTGGCACACCGGGGAAGCTTTCTTT. This encodes CASSWHTGEAFF.

This chain links TRBV11-3 with TRBJ2-7; D possibly corresponds to TRBD2 (5 bases). The CDR3 length is 15 residues. Per the germline V gene, CDR1 is SGHNT and CDR2 is YENEEA. Between the trimmed V and J ends, which lost 1 base and 3 bases, there was a span of 13 bases. DNA of the CDR3: TGTGCCAGCAGCTTAGGTTTGACGGGGTACTACGAGCAGTACTTC. Amino acids: CASSLGLTGYYEQYF.

This chain links TRBV29-1 with TRBJ2-7, with TRBD1 matching over 8 bases. The CDR3 loop spans 12 amino acids. V lost 8 bases and J lost 6; bases outside the gene matches: 9. Germline V gene data show CDR1 as SQVTM and CDR2 as ANQGSEA. This chain's CDR3 is CSSRQGAGEQYF. DNA for the CDR3: TGCAGCTCGAGGCAGGGGGCCGGCGAGCAGTACTTC.

The rearrangement links TRBV5-1 to TRBJ1-4; D is undetermined. V was trimmed by 8 bases and J by 0 bases, leaving 11 bases between them. Germline CDR1 reads SGHRS; CDR2 reads YFSETQ. The CDR3 is 14 residues long. CDR3 in amino acids: CASSLLATNEKLFF. As DNA, the CDR3 is TGCGCCAGTAGCCTCCTTGCAACTAATGAAAAACTGTTTTTT.

J is TRBJ2-7 and V is TRBV30, with D perhaps TRBD1 or TRBD2 (5 bases each). Germline values: CDR1 GTSNPN, CDR2 SVGIG (reference sequence). CDR3 length: 12 residues. V lost 2 bases and J 6 bases, leaving 11 bases between the germline ends. CDR3 residues: CAWSRGAGEQYF. The CDR3 region has the DNA TGTGCCTGGAGTAGAGGGGCCGGCGAGCAGTACTTC. Using reference TRBV30 and TRBJ2-7 for the parts outside the CDR3, the full variable domain is SQTIHQWPATLVQPVGSPLSLECTVEGTSNPNLYWYRQAAGRGLQLLFYSVGIGQISSEVPQNLSASRPQDRQFILSSKKLLLSDSGFYLCAWSRGAGEQYFGPGTRLTVT.

The chain employs TRBV5-4 and TRBJ2-7; D could derive from TRBD1 or TRBD2 (6 bases each). CDR1 SGHNT and CDR2 YYREEE come from the germline V gene (reference sequence). CDR3 length: 13 residues. The V and J ends lost 2 bases and 5 bases respectively, with 11 bases between them. CDR3 DNA: TGTGCCAGCAGCTTTTTGGGGGGCGACGAGCAGTACTTC. Translated: CASSFLGGDEQYF.

The chain combines TRBV7-6 with TRBJ2-1; TRBD2 matches at 11 bases. With V trimmed by 2 bases and J by 4 bases, 13 bases remained unmatched. This CDR3 comprises 19 residues. CDR1 is SGHVS and CDR2 is FNYEAQ in the germline V gene. Here the CDR3 DNA reads TGTGCCAGCAGCTTAAAGGTCCCCGGACTAGCGGGCGAATACAATGAGCAGTTCTTC. Its protein product is CASSLKVPGLAGEYNEQFF.

This rearrangement joins TRBV5-8 to TRBJ1-4; D not resolved. Germline values: CDR1 SGHTS, CDR2 YDEGEE. CDR3 size: 13 residues. Trimming shortened V by 0 bases and J by 7 bases, and 7 bases separated the two germline ends. CDR3 amino acids: CASSLGVSEKLFF. The DNA of the CDR3 is TGTGCCAGCAGCTTGGGGGTATCTGAAAAACTGTTTTTT.

This clone was seen once. The gene calls are TRBV6-1 and TRBJ1-5; D remains unclear. CDR3 length: 14 amino acids. Germline V CDR1 and CDR2: MNHNS, SASEGT. The germline V and J ends were trimmed by 3 bases and 1 base, with 7 bases remaining between them. The CDR3, as DNA: TGTGCCAGCAGTGAGGCGGGAAGCAATCAGCCCCAGCATTTT. Translation gives CASSEAGSNQPQHF.